Presented here are 24 T cell receptor beta chains from one specimen sequenced in a study of technical replicates of blood from a handful of donors. TCRdb's copy holds only in-frame clones and misses some; the assay was immunoSEQ multiplex PCR. The table has tens of thousands of clones, 92% seen once. The sample taken for sequencing was T cells isolated from PBMCs. The source is a human donor in good health.

This clone has just a few counts. The chain combines TRBV6-5 with TRBJ2-3; TRBD2 matches 14 bases. Germline V gene data show CDR1 as MNHEY and CDR2 as SVGAGI. This CDR3 region has 15 residues. V trimming: 6 bases; J trimming: 10 bases; junction bases outside the gene matches: 9. In DNA, the CDR3 is TGTGCCAGCAGACCGGGACTAGCGGGGGCTGGGGCGCAGTATTTT. It yields the protein CASRPGLAGAGAQYF.

This clone was counted a single time. The rearrangement links TRBV25-1 to TRBJ2-7; weak D call: TRBD1 (5 bases). The CDR3 length is 13 residues. Germline CDR1 is MGHDK and CDR2 is SYGVNS. V was cut by 5 bases and J by 2 bases, with 10 bases left in between. For the CDR3, the DNA is TGTGCCAGCAGTCCAGGGCTGACCTACGAGCAGTACTTC. It specifies CASSPGLTYEQYF.

V and J are TRBV2 and TRBJ1-6; D possibly corresponds to TRBD1 (6 bases). Germline assignment: CDR1 SNHLY and CDR2 FYNNEI. V lost 8 bases and J 8 bases, leaving 13 bases between the germline ends. CDR3 length: 13 amino acids. Written as DNA, the CDR3 is TGTGCCAGCCTCAGGGAGGGGGATTCACCCCTCCACTTT. Protein: CASLREGDSPLHF.

This chain connects TRBV28 to TRBJ2-5; weak D call: TRBD1 (5 bases). The CDR3 runs 14 residues. V lost 2 bases, J lost 5 bases, and 12 bases lay in between. In germline, CDR1 is MDHEN, CDR2 SYDVKM. In DNA, the CDR3 is TGTGCCAGCAGTTTAGGGCAGGCAGGGGAGACCCAGTACTTC. Translated, it gives CASSLGQAGETQYF.

In this sample, this clone turned up once. The chain carries TRBV4-1 and TRBJ1-6; 9 bases map to TRBD1. This CDR3 region has 17 residues. Germline-derived CDR1 and CDR2 are MGHRA and YSYEKL. Trimming cost V 1 base and J 7 bases; bases outside gene matches: 8. CDR3 region: CASSQGARGQGNSPLHF. Here the CDR3 DNA reads TGCGCCAGCAGCCAAGGGGCCAGAGGACAGGGGAATTCACCCCTCCACTTT.

The chain has TRBV5-5 and TRBJ1-1, with D unclear. The V gene lost 4 bases and the J gene lost 4 bases, with 17 bases spanning the gap. CDR1 SGHKS and CDR2 YYEKEE come from the germline V gene (reference sequence). The CDR3 totals 15 residues. The CDR3 region has the DNA TGTGCCAGCAGCCTCAAAAGGCTTGGCGGCACTGAAGCTTTCTTT. It specifies CASSLKRLGGTEAFF.

This sequence joins TRBV5-1 and TRBJ1-4; the match to TRBD1 covers 9 bases. CDR3 size: 18 residues. The germline V gene has CDR1 SGHRS and CDR2 YFSETQ. V dropped 4 bases and J dropped 5; count of bases not matched to a gene: 15. DNA of the CDR3: TGCGCCAGCAGCAAGACGTCCCGGGACAGGGCTTACAATGAAAAACTGTTTTTT. Protein product: CASSKTSRDRAYNEKLFF.

The CDR3 sequence is CASTTLGAGGNEQFF. CDR3 coding DNA: TGTGCCAGTACCACCCTTGGAGCGGGAGGGAATGAGCAGTTCTTC. This chain connects TRBV19 to TRBJ2-1; TRBD2 matches 10 bases. V dropped 7 bases and J dropped 7; count of bases not matched to a gene: 10. Germline V lookup: CDR1 LNHDA, CDR2 SQIVND (reference sequence). This CDR3 comprises 15 residues.

J is TRBJ1-5 and V is TRBV27, with D hard to call. From germline, CDR1 is MNHEY and CDR2 SMNVEV (reference sequence). This CDR3 has 15 residues. V was clipped by 6 bases and J by 9 bases, with 21 bases between them. CDR3 coding DNA: TGTGCCAGCAGACTGACTCGGTTGCCCCAATGGCCCCAGCATTTT. Protein sequence: CASRLTRLPQWPQHF.

The chain combines TRBV11-3 with TRBJ1-1; D possibly corresponds to TRBD1 (6 bases). V was shortened by 5 bases and J by 4 bases, with 11 bases between the two germline ends. CDR1 and CDR2 (germline): SGHNT, YENEEA. The CDR3 is made up of 13 amino acids. CDR3 residues: CASSHDRRTEAFF. As DNA, the CDR3 is TGTGCCAGCAGCCACGACAGGCGCACTGAAGCTTTCTTT.

The rearrangement uses TRBV5-8 and TRBJ2-7; the match to TRBD2 covers 9 bases. CDR1 SGHTS and CDR2 YDEGEE come from the germline V gene. CDR3 size: 16 residues. The junction had 13 bases not matched to a gene; V was cut back by 4 bases and J by 5 bases. In DNA, the CDR3 is TGTGCCAGCAGCGGGGGACAGACCGGGACTAGCAACGAGCAGTACTTC. This codes for CASSGGQTGTSNEQYF.

The rearrangement uses TRBV6-1 and TRBJ2-2; D may be TRBD1 (6 bases). Trimming took off 2 bases at V and 3 bases at J, with 19 bases between the two ends. From germline, CDR1 is MNHNS and CDR2 SASEGT. The CDR3 consists of 18 residues. The CDR3 DNA reads TGTGCCAGCAGTGAATTTCCCTTGGGGGCGCGAGACACCGGGGAGCTGTTTTTT. It translates to CASSEFPLGARDTGELFF.

The gene calls are TRBV7-6 and TRBJ2-5; TRBD1 matches at 11 bases. This CDR3 contains 20 residues. V trimming: 4 bases; J trimming: 0 bases; junction bases outside the gene matches: 16. Germline lookup yields CDR1 SGHVS and CDR2 FNYEAQ. CDR3 nucleotide sequence: TGTGCCAGCAGCTCAGTACCGGGACAGGGGGATTGGGGGTACCAAGAGACCCAGTACTTC. Residues: CASSSVPGQGDWGYQETQYF.

This chain joins TRBV28 and TRBJ2-5; possible D gene TRBD2, 6 bases. CDR1 and CDR2 (germline): MDHEN, SYDVKM. The CDR3 has 18 residues. V was cut by 4 bases and J by 0 bases, with 21 bases left in between. The DNA of the CDR3 is TGTGCCAGCAGTTGGGGACTGCAGCCGGCGAACAACCAAGAGACCCAGTACTTC. Protein product: CASSWGLQPANNQETQYF.

This clone was seen more than once but under ten times. The chain links TRBV14 to TRBJ2-1; TRBD2 matches 11 bases. CDR1 and CDR2 from the germline V gene are SGHDN and FVKESK. Trimming at V came to 2 bases and at J to 8 bases, leaving 8 bases not matched to a gene. This CDR3 has 16 amino acids. DNA for the CDR3: TGTGCCAGCAGCCAAATAGCGGGGGGGCCCTTCTATGAGCAGTTCTTC. It translates to CASSQIAGGPFYEQFF.

CDR3 DNA: TGCGCCAGCAGCTTGGACGACAGTTACTATGGCTACACCTTC. It encodes CASSLDDSYYGYTF. V gene TRBV5-1 combines with J gene TRBJ1-2; D might be TRBD1 (5 bases). The CDR3 contains 14 residues. Germline CDR1 is SGHRS and CDR2 is YFSETQ. Trimming stripped 0 bases from V and 3 bases from J, with 9 bases between.

V gene TRBV28 combines with J gene TRBJ2-1; TRBD2 matches 10 bases. The CDR3 extends over 14 amino acids. V dropped 7 bases and J dropped 8; count of bases not matched to a gene: 8. Germline V gene sequence: CDR1 MDHEN, CDR2 SYDVKM. The CDR3: CASMRLAGVYEQFF. CDR3 nucleotide sequence: TGTGCCAGCATGCGGCTAGCGGGAGTCTATGAGCAGTTCTTC.

The CDR3 here is CASSPQTGFYGTDTQYF. CDR3 bases: TGCGCCAGCAGCCCTCAGACAGGTTTTTATGGCACAGATACGCAGTATTTT. The chain joins TRBV5-1 to TRBJ2-3; a weak D match, TRBD1 (6 bases). This CDR3 is 17 amino acids long. The V gene's germline CDR1 is SGHRS and CDR2 YFSETQ. V lost 4 bases, J lost 1 base, and 19 bases lay in between.

In its sample, this clone was seen a few times. This chain connects TRBV9 to TRBJ1-1; 8 bases align to TRBD1. Germline CDR1 reads SGDLS; CDR2 reads YYNGEE. V shed 3 bases and J 1 base; nucleotides not matched to a gene: 2. This CDR3 is built from 14 residues. CDR3 sequence (DNA): TGTGCCAGCAGCGGACAGGGGCCGAACACTGAAGCTTTCTTT. Amino acids: CASSGQGPNTEAFF.

The rearrangement uses TRBV19 and TRBJ2-1, with TRBD1 matching 9 bases. This CDR3 region has 15 residues. V lost 10 bases, J lost 6 bases, and 13 bases stayed unmatched. Germline CDR1 is LNHDA and CDR2 is SQIVND (reference sequence). The CDR3 protein is CATSRRDRASNEQFF. Written as DNA, the CDR3 is TGTGCCACCTCTCGCCGGGACAGGGCCAGCAATGAGCAGTTCTTC.

V usage is TRBV25-1 and J usage is TRBJ2-7, with a tentative D call TRBD2 (6 bases). Germline CDR1 reads MGHDK; CDR2 reads SYGVNS. The V and J ends lost 6 bases and 13 bases respectively, with 16 bases between them. This CDR3 has 11 residues. CDR3 in amino acids: CASSSHRRGYF. DNA of the CDR3: TGTGCCAGCAGCAGTCACAGGAGGGGATACTTC.

This rearrangement joins TRBV19 to TRBJ2-5; 7 bases align to TRBD1. This CDR3 contains 15 residues. The V gene end was trimmed by 1 base and the J gene end by 4 bases; junction bases not matched to a gene: 6. Germline CDR1 and CDR2: LNHDA and SQIVND (reference sequence). The DNA of the CDR3 is TGTGCCAGTAGTATAGGCGACAGGGCAGTAGAGACCCAGTACTTC. Translated: CASSIGDRAVETQYF.

The chain employs TRBV5-1 and TRBJ1-1, with TRBD1 matching 9 bases. Germline-derived CDR1 and CDR2 are SGHRS and YFSETQ. V lost 4 bases, J lost 5 bases, and 6 bases stayed unmatched. This CDR3 region has 14 residues. The CDR3: CASSVGTGKTEAFF. CDR3 nucleotides: TGCGCCAGCAGCGTCGGGACAGGGAAAACTGAAGCTTTCTTT. The complete variable domain, with remaining parts taken from reference TRBV5-1 and TRBJ1-1, reads KAGVTQTPRYLIKTRGQQVTLSCSPISGHRSVSWYQQTPGQGLQFLFEYFSETQRNKGNFPGRFSGRQFSNSRSEMNVSTLELGDSALYLCASSVGTGKTEAFFGQGTRLTVV.

CDR3 residues: CASSAGQGNEKLFF. The CDR3 coding sequence is TGCGCCAGCAGCGCGGGACAGGGAAATGAAAAACTGTTTTTT. The chain has TRBV4-1 and TRBJ1-4; 9 bases are shared with TRBD1. The CDR3 is made up of 14 amino acids. V lost 5 bases to trimming and J lost 5 bases; unmatched junction nucleotides: 3. The germline gives CDR1 MGHRA, CDR2 YSYEKL.